This T cell receptor beta chain appears in the sequencing data of a study of CD8 T cells in Susac syndrome. At the level of the study: The Susac syndrome patients that were sequenced included roughly six with active disease and under 10 in remission.

This CDR3 is built from 11 residues. V gave up 3 bases and J gave up 9 bases, with 5 bases separating them. CDR1 and CDR2 (germline): SGHDN, FVKESK. RNA in amounts of roughly 0.5 to 1 ug was reverse transcribed with random hexamers. TCR beta CDR3 was amplified by immunoSEQ multiplex PCR. This amplification extended across 54 Vbeta and 13 Jbeta segments. From the immunoSEQ multiplex PCR reads, TCRdb called clonotypes with MiXCR, one entry per CDR3 protein. The table shows approximately 94,000 distinct CDR3 sequences, with 95% occurring only once. The specimen was CD8+ T cells from PBMCs. The chain recombines TRBV14 with TRBJ2-2; no clear D gene. This receptor was obtained from a human donor with Susac syndrome. The CDR3 spells CASSHSRELFF. As DNA, the CDR3 is TGTGCCAGCAGCCACTCTAGGGAGCTGTTTTTT. Full variable domain (rest looked up from reference TRBV14 and TRBJ2-2): EAGVTQFPSHSVIEKGQTVTLRCDPISGHDNLYWYRRVMGKEIKFLLHFVKESKQDESGMPNNRFLAERTGGTYSTLKVQPAELEDSGVYFCASSHSRELFFGEGSRLTVL.